Listed here are 26 T cell receptor beta chains from one sample, sequenced in a study of Ad26.COV2.S vaccination and SARS-CoV-2 variants. The protocol was immunoSEQ multiplex PCR, while the TCRdb copy is restricted to in-frame clones and leaves out a portion. This sample has over 400,000 clones, with roughly 89% found just once. As for treatment: 15 to 20 received Ad26.COV2.S at low or high dose, single or two shots; about 5 received placebo; per-sample allocation not given. Vaccine and placebo recipients were sampled on day 63 after the first injection. The starting material was peripheral blood, obtained in a trial of Ad26.COV2.S vaccine versus placebo. All receptors derive from a person aged 18-65 years who received the Ad26.COV2.S COVID-19 vaccine or a placebo.

V gene TRBV4-2 combines with J gene TRBJ2-7; D is unclear. V was trimmed by 3 bases and J by 3 bases, leaving 3 bases between them. CDR3 size: 11 residues. The germline V gene has CDR1 LGHNA and CDR2 YNFKEQ. The CDR3 spells CASSHGYEQYF. CDR3 DNA: TGTGCCAGCAGCCATGGCTACGAGCAGTACTTC.

The chain has TRBV9 and TRBJ2-1, with TRBD2 as a possible D gene (5 bases). Germline lookup yields CDR1 SGDLS and CDR2 YYNGEE. The CDR3 loop spans 13 amino acids. V was clipped by 4 bases and J by 6 bases, with 11 bases between them. The CDR3 sequence is CASSSKDFNEQFF. CDR3 nucleotides: TGTGCCAGCAGCTCCAAGGACTTCAATGAGCAGTTCTTC.

V usage is TRBV4-2 and J usage is TRBJ1-3; no clear D gene. This CDR3 comprises 15 residues. Germline V gives CDR1 LGHNA, CDR2 YNFKEQ. The V gene lost 1 base and the J gene lost 0 bases, with 7 bases spanning the gap. The CDR3 bases are TGTGCCAGCAGCCAAGGGTCGCTCTCTGGAAACACCATATATTTT. It is translated as CASSQGSLSGNTIYF.

V gene TRBV28 combines with J gene TRBJ2-6, with a possible D match to TRBD1 (6 bases). The V gene lost 3 bases and the J gene lost 4 bases, with 13 bases spanning the gap. Germline V gene sequence: CDR1 MDHEN, CDR2 SYDVKM. The CDR3 is 16 residues long. The CDR3 DNA reads as TGTGCCAGCAGTTTGGGCACAGGGTACGGGGCCAACGTCCTGACTTTC. This translates into CASSLGTGYGANVLTF.

The chain is built from TRBV3-1 (or the pseudogene TRBV3-2) and TRBJ1-3, with unresolved D. This CDR3 spans 15 amino acids. Germline V lookup: CDR1 LGHDT, CDR2 YNNKEL (reference sequence). Deletions cut 0 bases from V and 3 bases from J, with 9 bases between. The CDR3 DNA reads TGTGCCAGCAGCCAAGAGTACGGGGATGGAAACACCATATATTTT. Amino acids: CASSQEYGDGNTIYF.

On this clone: A much larger clone lies a single base off, so this may be a read error. This chain joins TRBV5-4 and TRBJ1-1; D possibly corresponds to TRBD1 (6 bases). The V gene lost 4 bases and the J gene lost 1 base, with 8 bases spanning the gap. CDR1 is SGHNT, CDR2 YYREEE, per germline (reference sequence). The CDR3 runs to 13 residues. CDR3 coding DNA: TGTGCCAGCAGCGCGGACAGGAACACTGAAGCTTTCTTT. Protein product: CASSADRNTEAFF. The full variable domain, with the rest looked up from reference TRBV5-4 and TRBJ1-1, is ETGVTQSPTHLIKTRGQQVTLRCSSQSGHNTVSWYQQALGQGPQFIFQYYREEENGRGNFPPRFSGLQFPNYSSELNVNALELDDSALYLCASSADRNTEAFFGQGTRLTVV.

This CDR3 reads CASSPAGGQVYQPQHF. CDR3 nucleotides: TGTGCCAGCTCACCGGCAGGGGGACAAGTGTATCAGCCCCAGCATTTT. The rearrangement joins TRBV18 to TRBJ1-5; 7 nucleotides match TRBD1. The CDR3 loop spans 16 amino acids. Looked up from germline, CDR1 is KGHSH and CDR2 is LQKENI. V dropped 3 bases and J dropped 5; count of bases not matched to a gene: 10.

The chain joins TRBV19 to TRBJ1-6, with a tentative D call TRBD1 (5 bases). Trimming removed 1 base from V and 8 bases from J, with 9 bases in between. This CDR3 has 14 amino acids. The V gene's germline CDR1 is LNHDA and CDR2 SQIVND (reference sequence). The CDR3 region is CASSIAAGDSPLHF. The CDR3 coding sequence is TGTGCCAGTAGTATAGCTGCGGGGGATTCACCCCTCCACTTT.

The count of this clone is one. This sequence joins TRBV11-2 and TRBJ2-5, with D unclear. CDR3 length: 11 residues. Germline CDR1 and CDR2: SGHAT and FQNNGV. Trimming removed 5 bases from V and 4 bases from J, with 5 bases in between. The CDR3 DNA reads as TGTGCCAGCAGCCTCGGAGAGACCCAGTACTTC. Its protein is CASSLGETQYF.

The V and J genes are TRBV6-5 and TRBJ1-5; D call uncertain. The ends were cut back, 4 bases at V and 4 bases at J, with 11 bases in the middle. Per the germline V gene, CDR1 is MNHEY and CDR2 is SVGAGI. CDR3 size: 14 residues. The DNA of the CDR3 is TGTGCCAGCAGTTCTCACCCAGTGAATCAGCCCCAGCATTTT. This codes for CASSSHPVNQPQHF.

The gene calls are TRBV6-4 and TRBJ1-2; 10 bases agree with TRBD1. This CDR3 region has 14 residues. Unmatched junction bases numbered 3, after V lost 6 bases and J lost 2 bases. Germline V gene data show CDR1 as MRHNA and CDR2 as SNTAGT. The CDR3 bases are TGTGCCAGCAGGGGGACAGGGGTCAACTATGGCTACACCTTC. The encoded protein is CASRGTGVNYGYTF.

The chain combines TRBV2 with TRBJ2-2, with 13 positions matching TRBD2. Germline loops: CDR1 SNHLY, CDR2 FYNNEI. V was pared by 5 bases and J by 9 bases, with 12 bases of the junction left unmatched. There are 17 residues in the CDR3. The CDR3 DNA reads TGTGCCAGCAGTCACGGACTAGCGGGAGTGGGGAGCCGGGAGCTGTTTTTT. Translating it yields CASSHGLAGVGSRELFF.

The gene calls are TRBV5-6 and TRBJ2-5; D is undetermined. The V end lost 1 base, the J end lost 2 bases, and 6 bases lay between the germline ends. CDR3 size: 13 residues. The germline V gene encodes CDR1 SGHDT and CDR2 YYEEEE. CDR3 protein: CASSLSIQETQYF. The CDR3 bases are TGTGCCAGCAGCTTGAGTATACAAGAGACCCAGTACTTC.

This chain connects TRBV15 to TRBJ1-1, with a possible D match to TRBD1 (6 bases). CDR1 LNHNV and CDR2 YYDKDF come from the germline V gene (reference sequence). V dropped 11 bases and J dropped 0 bases, with 25 bases sitting between them. This CDR3 is 17 amino acids long. As DNA, the CDR3 is TGTGCCGTAAACCTACGGGGGGCGAACCCAATGAACACTGAAGCTTTCTTT. Its protein is CAVNLRGANPMNTEAFF.

The CDR3 region has the DNA TGTGCCAGCTCACCAAATCGCGGAAGCTCTGGAAACACCATATATTTT. Translation gives CASSPNRGSSGNTIYF. The chain joins TRBV18 to TRBJ1-3, with unresolved D. CDR3 size: 16 residues. Looked up from germline, CDR1 is KGHSH and CDR2 is LQKENI. Trimming cost V 2 bases and J 0 bases, with 11 bases left between them.

V usage is TRBV11-3 and J usage is TRBJ2-3, with 9 nucleotides matching TRBD2. J lost 1 base, V lost 3 bases, and 8 bases had no gene match. The germline V gene has CDR1 SGHNT and CDR2 YENEEA. The CDR3 is made up of 17 amino acids. In DNA form, the CDR3 reads TGTGCCAGCAGCTTCACATGGGCTAGCGGGGGCACAGATACGCAGTATTTT. Translation gives CASSFTWASGGTDTQYF. The variable domain in full, completed from reference TRBV11-3 and TRBJ2-3, reads EAGVVQSPRYKIIEKKQPVAFWCNPISGHNTLYWYLQNLGQGPELLIRYENEEAVDDSQLPKDRFSAERLKGVDSTLKIQPAELGDSAVYLCASSFTWASGGTDTQYFGPGTRLTVL.

The V gene is TRBV6-1, the J gene TRBJ2-7, with D tentatively TRBD2 (6 bases). Germline V lookup: CDR1 MNHNS, CDR2 SASEGT. Trimming removed 3 bases from V and 2 bases from J, with 11 bases in between. The CDR3 is made up of 14 amino acids. CDR3 sequence reads: CASSEGSGPYEQYV. In nucleotides, the CDR3 is TGTGCCAGCAGTGAGGGCAGCGGGCCCTACGAGCAGTACGTC.

The V and J genes are TRBV6-5 and TRBJ1-6; D is uncertain. V lost 6 bases to trimming and J lost 0 bases, with 9 bases between them. Looked up from germline, CDR1 is MNHEY and CDR2 is SVGAGI. The CDR3 runs 15 residues. This CDR3 is CASSGPSSYNSPLHF. The CDR3 coding sequence is TGTGCCAGCAGCGGCCCAAGCTCCTATAATTCACCCCTCCACTTT.

The chain's CDR3 is CASSQWPGVSTDTQYF. CDR3 nucleotide sequence: TGCGCCAGCAGCCAGTGGCCGGGCGTTAGCACAGATACGCAGTATTTT. The chain joins TRBV4-1 to TRBJ2-3; D is undetermined. The CDR3 totals 16 residues. The V end lost 3 bases, the J end lost 0 bases, and 13 bases lay between the germline ends. Germline V CDR1 and CDR2: MGHRA, YSYEKL.

This clone was counted a few times. The rearrangement joins TRBV4-3 to TRBJ1-6; a weak D match, TRBD1 (5 bases). Germline loops: CDR1 LGHNA, CDR2 YSLEER. This CDR3 comprises 17 residues. Trimming removed 3 bases at V and 8 bases at J, with 20 bases between. CDR3 DNA: TGCGCCAGCAGCCAGAACAGGTTACAAAGGCTTGATTCACCCCTCCACTTT. It codes for CASSQNRLQRLDSPLHF.

The rearrangement links TRBV20-1 to TRBJ2-5; 7 bases match TRBD2. V lost 3 bases to trimming and J lost 5 bases; unmatched junction nucleotides: 3. From germline, CDR1 is DFQATT and CDR2 SNEGSKA (reference sequence). This CDR3 spans 12 amino acids. DNA for the CDR3: TGCAGTGCTAGTTGGGGAGGGGAGACCCAGTACTTC. This translates into CSASWGGETQYF.

J is TRBJ2-1 and V is TRBV3-1 (or the pseudogene TRBV3-2); 8 nucleotides match TRBD2. The J segment lost 7 bases and the V segment lost 2 bases, leaving 7 bases of the junction unmatched. CDR1 is LGHDT and CDR2 is YNNKEL in the germline V gene (reference sequence). The CDR3 length is 15 residues. CDR3: CASSQRGGLRNEQFF. The CDR3 region has the DNA TGTGCCAGCAGCCAACGCGGGGGGCTTAGGAATGAGCAGTTCTTC.

This clone has a single count. The chain is built from TRBV7-6 and TRBJ2-3, with 8 bases fitting TRBD2. Per the germline V gene, CDR1 is SGHVS and CDR2 is FNYEAQ. This CDR3 spans 16 amino acids. The trim removed 5 bases at V and 0 bases at J, leaving 7 bases unmatched. The CDR3 nucleotides are TGTGCCAGCAGCCAGCGGGAGCATGGAAGCACAGATACGCAGTATTTT. This encodes CASSQREHGSTDTQYF. Combining the CDR3 with reference TRBV7-6 and TRBJ2-3 gives the whole variable domain GAGVSQSPRYKVTKRGQDVALRCDPISGHVSLYWYRQALGQGPEFLTYFNYEAQQDKSGLPNDRFSAERPEGSISTLTIQRTEQRDSAMYRCASSQREHGSTDTQYFGPGTRLTVL.

CDR3 in amino acids: CSVAPLLNRNEQYF. The CDR3 region has the DNA TGCAGCGTTGCGCCCCTTCTGAATAGGAACGAGCAGTACTTC. The J gene is TRBJ2-7, the V gene TRBV29-1, with D unresolved. Germline CDR1 reads SQVTM; CDR2 reads ANQGSEA. The CDR3 length is 14 residues. The V end lost 4 bases, the J end lost 5 bases, and 18 bases lay between the germline ends.

This clone was detected only once. This chain connects TRBV28 to TRBJ1-4; D remains unclear. The CDR3 extends over 17 amino acids. Deletions cut 3 bases from V and 9 bases from J, with 23 bases between. In germline, CDR1 is MDHEN, CDR2 SYDVKM. The CDR3 spells CASSFSFSGFSAKKLFF. For the CDR3, the DNA is TGTGCCAGCAGTTTTAGTTTTTCGGGCTTCTCCGCCAAAAAACTGTTTTTT.

The CDR3 loop is CARECRELLTDTQYF. CDR3 nucleotide sequence: TGCGCCAGGGAGTGCCGGGAATTACTCACAGATACGCAGTATTTT. The chain carries TRBV23-1 and TRBJ2-3; perhaps TRBD2 as D (5 bases). TRBV23-1 is an ORF, and what it does is uncertain. The CDR3 loop spans 15 amino acids. Between the trimmed V and J ends, which lost 9 bases and 2 bases, there was a span of 18 bases.